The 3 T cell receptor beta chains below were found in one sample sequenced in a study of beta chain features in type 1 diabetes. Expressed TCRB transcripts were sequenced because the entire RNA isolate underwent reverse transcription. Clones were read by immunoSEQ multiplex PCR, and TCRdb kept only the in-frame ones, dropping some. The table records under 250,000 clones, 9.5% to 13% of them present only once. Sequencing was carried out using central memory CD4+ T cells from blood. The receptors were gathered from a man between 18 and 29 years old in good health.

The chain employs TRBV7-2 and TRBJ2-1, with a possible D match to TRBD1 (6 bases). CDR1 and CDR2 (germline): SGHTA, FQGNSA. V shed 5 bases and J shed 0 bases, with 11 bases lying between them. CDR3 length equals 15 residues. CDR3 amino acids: CASSLGAGSYNEQFF. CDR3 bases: TGTGCCAGCAGCCTGGGGGCCGGCTCCTACAATGAGCAGTTCTTC.

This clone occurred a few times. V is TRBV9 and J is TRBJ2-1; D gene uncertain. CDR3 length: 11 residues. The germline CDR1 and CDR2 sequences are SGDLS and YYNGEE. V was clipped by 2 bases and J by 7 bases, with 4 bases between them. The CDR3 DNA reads TGTGCCAGCAGCGTTACTAATGAGCAGTTCTTC. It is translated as CASSVTNEQFF.

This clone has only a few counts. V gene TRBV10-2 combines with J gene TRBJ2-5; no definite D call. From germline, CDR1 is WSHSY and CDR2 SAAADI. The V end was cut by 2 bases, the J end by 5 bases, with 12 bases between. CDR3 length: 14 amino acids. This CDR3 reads CASSEGVHGETQYF. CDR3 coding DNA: TGCGCCAGCAGTGAGGGTGTCCATGGGGAGACCCAGTACTTC.